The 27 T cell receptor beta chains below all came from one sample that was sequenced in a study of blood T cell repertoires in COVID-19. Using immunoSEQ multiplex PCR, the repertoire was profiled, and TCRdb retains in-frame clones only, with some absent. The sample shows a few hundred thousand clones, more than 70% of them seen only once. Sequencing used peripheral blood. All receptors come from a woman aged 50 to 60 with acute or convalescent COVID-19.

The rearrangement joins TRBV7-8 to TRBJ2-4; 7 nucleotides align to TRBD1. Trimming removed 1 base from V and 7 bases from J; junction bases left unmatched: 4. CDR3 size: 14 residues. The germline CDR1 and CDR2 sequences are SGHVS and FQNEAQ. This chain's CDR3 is CASSLEQGWNIQYF. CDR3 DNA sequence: TGTGCCAGCAGCTTAGAACAGGGGTGGAACATTCAGTACTTC.

Here the CDR3 reads CATSPEGAGEQYF. The CDR3, as DNA: TGTGCCACCAGTCCCGAGGGGGCTGGGGAGCAGTACTTC. J is TRBJ2-7 and V is TRBV15, with 7 bases aligning to TRBD1. This CDR3 is 13 amino acids long. The germline V gene has CDR1 LNHNV and CDR2 YYDKDF (reference sequence). The V and J ends lost 6 bases and 7 bases, in that order; junction bases with no gene match: 9. Using reference TRBV15 and TRBJ2-7 for the parts outside the CDR3, the full variable domain is DAMVIQNPRYQVTQFGKPVTLSCSQTLNHNVMYWYQQKSSQAPKLLFHYYDKDFNNEADTPDNFQSRRPNTSFCFLDIRSPGLGDTAMYLCATSPEGAGEQYFGPGTRLTVT.

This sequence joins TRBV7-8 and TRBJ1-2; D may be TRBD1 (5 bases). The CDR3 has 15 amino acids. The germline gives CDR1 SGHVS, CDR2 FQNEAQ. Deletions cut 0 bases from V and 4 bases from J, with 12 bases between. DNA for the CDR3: TGTGCCAGCAGCTTAGCGGGCAGGGCAGTCTATGGCTACACCTTC. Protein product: CASSLAGRAVYGYTF.

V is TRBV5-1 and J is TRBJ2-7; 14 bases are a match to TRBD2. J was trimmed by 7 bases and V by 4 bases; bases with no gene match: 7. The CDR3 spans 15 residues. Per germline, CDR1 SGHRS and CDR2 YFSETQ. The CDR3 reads CASSPGTSGREEQYF. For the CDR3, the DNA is TGCGCCAGCAGCCCAGGGACTAGCGGGAGAGAGGAGCAGTACTTC. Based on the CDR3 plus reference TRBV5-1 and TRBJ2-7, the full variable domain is KAGVTQTPRYLIKTRGQQVTLSCSPISGHRSVSWYQQTPGQGLQFLFEYFSETQRNKGNFPGRFSGRQFSNSRSEMNVSTLELGDSALYLCASSPGTSGREEQYFGPGTRLTVT.

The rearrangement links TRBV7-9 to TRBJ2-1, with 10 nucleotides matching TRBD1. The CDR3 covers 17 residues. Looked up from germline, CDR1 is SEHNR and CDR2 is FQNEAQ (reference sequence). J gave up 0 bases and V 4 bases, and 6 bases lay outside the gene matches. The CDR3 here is CASSSGQGLSSYNEQFF. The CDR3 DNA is TGTGCCAGCAGCTCGGGACAGGGGTTAAGCTCCTACAATGAGCAGTTCTTC.

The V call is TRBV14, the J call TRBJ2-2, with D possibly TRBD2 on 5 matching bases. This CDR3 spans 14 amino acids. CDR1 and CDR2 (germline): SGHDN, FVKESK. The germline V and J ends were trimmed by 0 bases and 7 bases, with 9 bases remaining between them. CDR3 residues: CASSQDRGIGELFF. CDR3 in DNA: TGTGCCAGCAGCCAAGATCGAGGGATCGGGGAGCTGTTTTTT.

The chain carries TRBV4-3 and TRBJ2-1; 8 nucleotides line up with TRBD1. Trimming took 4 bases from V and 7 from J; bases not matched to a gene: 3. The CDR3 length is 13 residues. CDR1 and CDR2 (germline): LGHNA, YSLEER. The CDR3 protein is CASSLTGGNEQFF. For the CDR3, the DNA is TGCGCCAGCAGCCTTACAGGGGGTAATGAGCAGTTCTTC.

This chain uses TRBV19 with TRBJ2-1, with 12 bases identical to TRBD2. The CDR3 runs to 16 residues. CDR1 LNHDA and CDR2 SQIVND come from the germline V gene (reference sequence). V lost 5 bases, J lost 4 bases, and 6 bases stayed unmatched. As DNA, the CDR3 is TGTGCCAGTAGTCTTCGGACTAGCGGGAAGTACAATGAGCAGTTCTTC. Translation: CASSLRTSGKYNEQFF.

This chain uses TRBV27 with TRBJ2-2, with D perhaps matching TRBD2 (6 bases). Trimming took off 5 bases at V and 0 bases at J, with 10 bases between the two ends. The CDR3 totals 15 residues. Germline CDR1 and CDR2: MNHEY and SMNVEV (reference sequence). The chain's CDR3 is CASSRLGSNTGELFF. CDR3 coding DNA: TGTGCCAGCAGTCGACTAGGCTCGAACACCGGGGAGCTGTTTTTT.

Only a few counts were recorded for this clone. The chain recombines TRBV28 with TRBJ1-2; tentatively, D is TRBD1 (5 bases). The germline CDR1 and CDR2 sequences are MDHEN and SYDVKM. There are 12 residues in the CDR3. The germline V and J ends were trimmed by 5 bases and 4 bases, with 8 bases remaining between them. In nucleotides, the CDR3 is TGTGCCAGCAGTGACAGTTTCTATGGCTACACCTTC. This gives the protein CASSDSFYGYTF.

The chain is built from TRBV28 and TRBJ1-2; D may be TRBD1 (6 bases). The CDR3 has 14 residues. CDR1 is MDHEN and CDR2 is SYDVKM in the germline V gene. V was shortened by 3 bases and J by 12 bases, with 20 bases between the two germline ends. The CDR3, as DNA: TGTGCCAGCAGTTTCTCCTCGCCGGGGGGCTTAGACACCTTC. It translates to CASSFSSPGGLDTF.

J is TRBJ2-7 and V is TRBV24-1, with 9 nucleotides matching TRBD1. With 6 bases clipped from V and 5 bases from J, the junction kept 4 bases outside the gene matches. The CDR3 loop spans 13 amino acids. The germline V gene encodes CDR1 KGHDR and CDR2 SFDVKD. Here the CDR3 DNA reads TGTGCCACCAGTATAACAGGGGGCGACGAGCAGTACTTC. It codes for CATSITGGDEQYF.

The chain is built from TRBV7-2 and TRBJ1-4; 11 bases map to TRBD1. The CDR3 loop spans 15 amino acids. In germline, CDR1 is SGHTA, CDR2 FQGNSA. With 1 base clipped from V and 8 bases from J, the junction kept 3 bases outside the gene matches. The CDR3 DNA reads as TGTGCCAGCAGCTTAGTGGGACAGGGGGGAGAAAAACTGTTTTTT. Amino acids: CASSLVGQGGEKLFF.

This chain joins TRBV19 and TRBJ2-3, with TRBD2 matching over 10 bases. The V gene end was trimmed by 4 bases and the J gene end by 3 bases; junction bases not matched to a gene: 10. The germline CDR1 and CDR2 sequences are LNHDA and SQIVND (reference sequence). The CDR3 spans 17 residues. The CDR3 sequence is CASSSAASGSRTDTQYF. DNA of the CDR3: TGTGCCAGTAGTAGCGCCGCTAGCGGGAGTAGAACAGATACGCAGTATTTT.

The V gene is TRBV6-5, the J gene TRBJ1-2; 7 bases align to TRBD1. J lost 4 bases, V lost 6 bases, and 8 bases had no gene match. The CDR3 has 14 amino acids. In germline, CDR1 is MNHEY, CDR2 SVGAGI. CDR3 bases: TGTGCCAGCAGCTCGGGACAGCGACTCTATGGCTACACCTTC. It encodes CASSSGQRLYGYTF.

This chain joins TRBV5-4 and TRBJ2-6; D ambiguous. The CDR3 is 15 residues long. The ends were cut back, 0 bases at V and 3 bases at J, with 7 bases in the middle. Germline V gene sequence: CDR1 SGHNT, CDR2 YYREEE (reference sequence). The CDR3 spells CASSLGGYGANVLTF. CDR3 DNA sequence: TGTGCCAGCAGCTTGGGAGGATATGGGGCCAACGTCCTGACTTTC.

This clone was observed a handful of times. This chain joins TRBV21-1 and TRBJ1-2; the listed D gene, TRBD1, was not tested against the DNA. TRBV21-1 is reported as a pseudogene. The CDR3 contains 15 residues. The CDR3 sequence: CASSNGNWTAYGYTF. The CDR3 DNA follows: TGTGCCAGCAGCAACGGGAACTGGACAGCCTATGGCTACACCTTC.

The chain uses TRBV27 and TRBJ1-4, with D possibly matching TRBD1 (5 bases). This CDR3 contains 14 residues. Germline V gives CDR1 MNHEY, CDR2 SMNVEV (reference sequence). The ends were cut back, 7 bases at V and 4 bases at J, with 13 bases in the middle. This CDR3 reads CASTRGTFNEKLFF. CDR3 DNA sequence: TGTGCCAGCACCCGAGGGACTTTTAATGAAAAACTGTTTTTT.

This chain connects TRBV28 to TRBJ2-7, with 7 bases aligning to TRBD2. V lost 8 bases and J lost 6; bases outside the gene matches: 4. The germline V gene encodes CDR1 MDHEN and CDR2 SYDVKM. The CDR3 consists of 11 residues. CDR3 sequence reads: CASWGGSEQYF. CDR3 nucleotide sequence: TGTGCCAGCTGGGGGGGGAGCGAGCAGTACTTC.

The DNA for the CDR3 is TGCGCCAGCAGCCTCCGAGCAGCGGGAGGGCCTTCAGAGATCGAGCAGTACTTC. As protein: CASSLRAAGGPSEIEQYF. The rearrangement links TRBV4-3 to TRBJ2-7; TRBD2 matches at 10 bases. This CDR3 has 18 amino acids. The germline V gene encodes CDR1 LGHNA and CDR2 YSLEER. V trimming: 4 bases; J trimming: 6 bases; junction bases outside the gene matches: 18.

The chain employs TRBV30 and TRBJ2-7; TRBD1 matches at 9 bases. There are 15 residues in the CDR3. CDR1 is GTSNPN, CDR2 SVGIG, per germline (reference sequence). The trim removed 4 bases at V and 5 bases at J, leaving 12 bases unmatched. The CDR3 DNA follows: TGTGCCTGGAACTTCGGGACAGGGACCGTCCACGAGCAGTACTTC. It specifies CAWNFGTGTVHEQYF.

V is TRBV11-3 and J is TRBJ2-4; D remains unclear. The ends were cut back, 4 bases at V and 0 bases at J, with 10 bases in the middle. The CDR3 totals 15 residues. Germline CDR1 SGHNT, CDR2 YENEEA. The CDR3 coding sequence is TGTGCCAGCAGCTCCCCCTCCGGAGCCAAAAACATTCAGTACTTC. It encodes CASSSPSGAKNIQYF.

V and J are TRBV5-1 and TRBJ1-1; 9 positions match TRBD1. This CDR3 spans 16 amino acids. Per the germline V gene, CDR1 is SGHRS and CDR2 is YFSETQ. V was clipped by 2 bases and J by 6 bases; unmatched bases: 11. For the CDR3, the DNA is TGCGCCAGCAGCTTTGGTGACAGGGGGAAAGTAGCTGAAGCTTTCTTT. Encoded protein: CASSFGDRGKVAEAFF.

This CDR3 reads CASSFGTGQETQYF. The CDR3 region has the DNA TGCGCCAGCAGCTTCGGGACAGGACAAGAGACCCAGTACTTC. V and J are TRBV5-1 and TRBJ2-5; 8 nucleotides align to TRBD1. The ends lost 2 bases at V and 2 bases at J; junction bases unmatched: 2. CDR3 size: 14 residues. CDR1 is SGHRS and CDR2 is YFSETQ in the germline V gene.

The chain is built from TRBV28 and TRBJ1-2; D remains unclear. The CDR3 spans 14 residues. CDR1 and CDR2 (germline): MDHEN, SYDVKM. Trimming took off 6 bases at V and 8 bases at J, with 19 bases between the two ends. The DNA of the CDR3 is TGTGCCAGCAGGGGGAGACTGGGAGCCCGGGGCTACACCTTC. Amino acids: CASRGRLGARGYTF.

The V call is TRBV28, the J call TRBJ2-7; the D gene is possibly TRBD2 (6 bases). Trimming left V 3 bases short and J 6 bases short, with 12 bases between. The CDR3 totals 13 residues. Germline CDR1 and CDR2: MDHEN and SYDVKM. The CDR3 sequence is CASSLPGVFEQYF. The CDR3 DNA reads TGTGCCAGCAGTTTGCCGGGGGTATTCGAGCAGTACTTC.

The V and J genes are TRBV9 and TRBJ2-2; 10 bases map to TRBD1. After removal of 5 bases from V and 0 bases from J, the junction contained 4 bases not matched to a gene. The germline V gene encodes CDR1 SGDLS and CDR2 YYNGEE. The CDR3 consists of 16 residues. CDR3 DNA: TGTGCCAGCAGGGCGGGACAGGGGACGAACACCGGGGAGCTGTTTTTT. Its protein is CASRAGQGTNTGELFF.